The 25 T cell receptor beta chains listed next were all sequenced from one sample in a study of cytomegalovirus exposure and HLA in healthy donors. With 60 Vbeta and 13 Jbeta primers, the PCR was carried out. Sequenced by immunoSEQ multiplex PCR; TCRdb stores in-frame clones only, minus some. This sample has around 100,000 clones; about 81% occur once, and the top ten carry 4.1%. Material: PBMCs. The receptors come from a woman in her thirties or forties in good health and CMV-seropositive.

The V gene is TRBV19, the J gene TRBJ1-1; D possibly corresponds to TRBD1 (5 bases). The V end lost 3 bases, the J end lost 1 base, and 9 bases lay between the germline ends. The CDR3 sequence is 14 residues long. Germline CDR1 LNHDA, CDR2 SQIVND (reference sequence). CDR3 protein: CASSIYRSNTEAFF. The CDR3 nucleotides are TGTGCCAGTAGTATTTACAGGTCGAACACTGAAGCTTTCTTT.

The genes are TRBV2 and TRBJ1-1; tentative D call: TRBD1 (6 bases). Trimming left V 7 bases short and J 4 bases short, with 13 bases between. This CDR3 spans 13 amino acids. The germline CDR1 and CDR2 sequences are SNHLY and FYNNEI. CDR3 DNA: TGTGCCAGCAATACACAGGGCGGCACTGAAGCTTTCTTT. Protein sequence: CASNTQGGTEAFF.

As concerns this clone: Its ends do not fully match the called genes, so a read error is possible. V and J are TRBV2 and TRBJ1-1; D not resolved. Germline V lookup: CDR1 SNHLY, CDR2 FYNNEI. The CDR3 is 11 residues long. The CDR3 DNA reads TGTGCCAGCAGTGAACCCGGCGAGCCGGGTTTT. Encoded protein: CASSEPGEPGF.

V gene TRBV4-1 combines with J gene TRBJ1-2; D not resolved. The CDR3 loop spans 16 amino acids. Germline V CDR1 and CDR2: MGHRA, YSYEKL. Trimming cost V 0 bases and J 8 bases, with 19 bases left between them. As DNA, the CDR3 is TGCGCCAGCAGCCAAGATTACCCGAACTATGAATTCGGCTACACCTTC. The encoded protein is CASSQDYPNYEFGYTF.

The chain employs TRBV7-3 and TRBJ2-1; TRBD1 aligns across 9 bases. V trimming: 1 base; J trimming: 2 bases; junction bases outside the gene matches: 6. This CDR3 contains 17 residues. The germline CDR1 and CDR2 sequences are SGHTA and FQGTGA. The CDR3 region has the DNA TGTGCCAGCAGCTTAAATCCGGGGACAGGGCCCTACAATGAGCAGTTCTTC. Protein product: CASSLNPGTGPYNEQFF.

The chain has TRBV18 and TRBJ2-3; 12 bases match TRBD2. CDR3 length: 21 residues. V trimming: 1 base; J trimming: 1 base; junction bases outside the gene matches: 15. Per germline, CDR1 KGHSH and CDR2 LQKENI. Here the CDR3 DNA reads TGTGCCAGCTCACCACGGGGCTCGGTGACTAGCGGGAGTTATCGCACAGATACGCAGTATTTT. This sequence encodes CASSPRGSVTSGSYRTDTQYF.

The rearrangement uses TRBV30 and TRBJ1-6; 11 bases are a match to TRBD1. J gave up 10 bases and V 5 bases, and 4 bases lay outside the gene matches. The CDR3 totals 13 residues. Germline V gene sequence: CDR1 GTSNPN, CDR2 SVGIG (reference sequence). The CDR3 DNA reads as TGTGCCTGGTCGGGACAGGGGGAATCACCCCTCCACTTT. Its protein product is CAWSGQGESPLHF.

V gene TRBV10-2 combines with J gene TRBJ2-1; the match to TRBD1 covers 8 bases. CDR3 size: 16 residues. The germline V gene has CDR1 WSHSY and CDR2 SAAADI. After removal of 3 bases from V and 7 bases from J, the junction contained 11 bases not matched to a gene. This CDR3 reads CASSDGTWDRQNEQFF. CDR3 nucleotides: TGCGCCAGCAGTGACGGGACCTGGGACAGGCAAAATGAGCAGTTCTTC.

This chain links TRBV25-1 with TRBJ2-1; D remains unclear. V lost 4 bases and J lost 4, with 17 bases in between. Germline V gene sequence: CDR1 MGHDK, CDR2 SYGVNS. The CDR3 runs 16 residues. CDR3 residues: CASSARRPEQYNEQFF. The CDR3 nucleotides are TGTGCCAGCAGTGCTCGAAGGCCTGAACAGTACAATGAGCAGTTCTTC. Complete variable domain (other parts from reference TRBV25-1 and TRBJ2-1): EADIYQTPRYLVIGTGKKITLECSQTMGHDKMYWYQQDPGMELHLIHYSYGVNSTEKGDLSSESTVSRIRTEHFPLTLESARPSHTSQYLCASSARRPEQYNEQFFGPGTRLTVL.

The rearrangement uses TRBV7-3 and TRBJ2-5, with 10 bases lining up with TRBD2. The CDR3 contains 14 residues. With V trimmed by 5 bases and J by 7 bases, 7 bases remained unmatched. CDR1 is SGHTA, CDR2 FQGTGA, per germline. The CDR3 DNA reads TGTGCCAGCAGCCCCGGGACTAGCGAGGGGACCCAGTACTTC. Translating it yields CASSPGTSEGTQYF.

The rearrangement uses TRBV15 and TRBJ2-1; TRBD2 matches 14 bases. V dropped 5 bases and J dropped 9; count of bases not matched to a gene: 6. CDR1 LNHNV and CDR2 YYDKDF come from the germline V gene (reference sequence). CDR3 length equals 15 residues. The CDR3 DNA is TGTGCCACCAGCTGGGGACTAGCGGGAGCGGTTGAGCAGTTCTTC. Encoded protein: CATSWGLAGAVEQFF. Complete variable domain (other parts from reference TRBV15 and TRBJ2-1): DAMVIQNPRYQVTQFGKPVTLSCSQTLNHNVMYWYQQKSSQAPKLLFHYYDKDFNNEADTPDNFQSRRPNTSFCFLDIRSPGLGDTAMYLCATSWGLAGAVEQFFGPGTRLTVL.

The chain is built from TRBV7-9 and TRBJ1-4; the D is unclear. V gave up 1 base and J gave up 8 bases, with 11 bases separating them. This CDR3 comprises 14 residues. Germline assignment: CDR1 SEHNR and CDR2 FQNEAQ (reference sequence). The CDR3 here is CASSLGQVGEKLFF. The DNA of the CDR3 is TGTGCCAGCAGCTTAGGGCAGGTGGGCGAAAAACTGTTTTTT.

This clone was seen only a few times. The rearrangement joins TRBV6-1 to TRBJ1-1, with TRBD1 identical over 8 bases. Germline trimming cut 7 bases from V and 7 bases from J; bases unmatched to any gene: 11. Germline V lookup: CDR1 MNHNS, CDR2 SASEGT. The CDR3 has 14 amino acids. The CDR3 is CASTALAGGSEAFF. In DNA form, the CDR3 reads TGTGCCAGCACCGCTCTTGCAGGGGGCAGTGAAGCTTTCTTT.

The chain carries TRBV6-1 and TRBJ2-7, with a weak D call TRBD1 (7 bases). In germline, CDR1 is MNHNS, CDR2 SASEGT. Trimming left V 7 bases short and J 2 bases short, with 18 bases between. This CDR3 comprises 15 residues. CDR3 coding DNA: TGTGCCAGCACCAACGGGGGACAGAGAACCTACGAGCAGTACTTC. Translating gives CASTNGGQRTYEQYF.

The V call is TRBV2, the J call TRBJ1-5; possible D gene TRBD1, 6 bases. V was cut by 4 bases and J by 6 bases, with 16 bases left in between. There are 15 residues in the CDR3. Looked up from germline, CDR1 is SNHLY and CDR2 is FYNNEI. CDR3 coding DNA: TGTGCCAGCAGTGCATCACAGGGTACAGGTCAGCCCCAGCATTTT. Translated: CASSASQGTGQPQHF. Based on the CDR3 plus reference TRBV2 and TRBJ1-5, the full variable domain is EPEVTQTPSHQVTQMGQEVILRCVPISNHLYFYWYRQILGQKVEFLVSFYNNEISEKSEIFDDQFSVERPDGSNFTLKIRSTKLEDSAMYFCASSASQGTGQPQHFGDGTRLSIL.

Concerning this clone: The germline gene is not matched at one end of the junction; a read error may be the cause. The gene calls are TRBV28 and TRBJ2-1; the match to TRBD1 covers 9 bases. Germline loops: CDR1 MDHEN, CDR2 SYDVKM. The CDR3 runs to 12 residues. CDR3 in amino acids: CASSLTQGQGIF. The CDR3 bases are TGTGCCAGCAGTTTAACCCAGGGACAGGGTATCTTC.

J is TRBJ1-1 and V is TRBV2; a weak D match, TRBD1 (5 bases). This CDR3 is 13 amino acids long. CDR1 is SNHLY and CDR2 is FYNNEI in the germline V gene. Deletions cut 2 bases from V and 3 bases from J, with 7 bases between. The CDR3 here is CASSEQGDTEAFF. CDR3 DNA sequence: TGTGCCAGCAGTGAACAGGGCGACACTGAAGCTTTCTTT. The entire variable domain, with the rest obtained from reference TRBV2 and TRBJ1-1, is as follows: EPEVTQTPSHQVTQMGQEVILRCVPISNHLYFYWYRQILGQKVEFLVSFYNNEISEKSEIFDDQFSVERPDGSNFTLKIRSTKLEDSAMYFCASSEQGDTEAFFGQGTRLTVV.

V is TRBV5-1 and J is TRBJ2-5; TRBD2 aligns across 14 bases. The J call may be incorrect, as the DNA end agrees better with TRBJ2-7. This CDR3 is built from 15 residues. Germline V CDR1 and CDR2: SGHRS, YFSETQ. In DNA, the CDR3 is TGCGCCAGCAGCGTCGGGACTAGCGGGAGTTACGAGCAGTACTTC. Its protein is CASSVGTSGSYEQYF.

This rearrangement joins TRBV5-1 to TRBJ2-2; D gene unclear. CDR3 length equals 14 residues. Germline CDR1 SGHRS, CDR2 YFSETQ. The V and J ends lost 2 bases and 1 base respectively, with 6 bases between them. CDR3 in amino acids: CASSFLRNTGELFF. As DNA, the CDR3 is TGCGCCAGCAGCTTCCTCAGGAACACCGGGGAGCTGTTTTTT.

The chain links TRBV9 to TRBJ1-3; possible D gene TRBD1, 5 bases. CDR3 size: 15 residues. Looked up from germline, CDR1 is SGDLS and CDR2 is YYNGEE. Trimming removed 6 bases from V and 0 bases from J, with 13 bases in between. The CDR3 nucleotides read TGTGCCAGCACCAGAGACAGTCACTCTGGAAACACCATATATTTT. It yields the protein CASTRDSHSGNTIYF.

This chain links TRBV30 with TRBJ2-2, with a weak D call TRBD2 (5 bases). V was clipped by 5 bases and J by 7 bases, with 14 bases between them. The germline CDR1 and CDR2 sequences are GTSNPN and SVGIG (reference sequence). This CDR3 has 13 residues. The CDR3 protein is CAWARAGGGELFF. The CDR3 nucleotides read TGTGCCTGGGCAAGGGCGGGTGGCGGGGAGCTGTTTTTT.

The chain combines TRBV9 with TRBJ2-3; 7 positions agree with TRBD2. CDR3 size: 15 residues. The V segment lost 0 bases and the J segment 6 bases; nucleotides outside the gene matches: 7. CDR1 is SGDLS and CDR2 is YYNGEE in the germline V gene. The CDR3 bases are TGTGCCAGCAGCGTAGACGGGAGGAGTAGGGATACGCAGTATTTT. This encodes CASSVDGRSRDTQYF.

This chain joins TRBV6-1 and TRBJ2-2; the match to TRBD2 covers 10 bases. The germline V gene has CDR1 MNHNS and CDR2 SASEGT. The CDR3 sequence is 15 residues long. V dropped 1 base and J dropped 4; count of bases not matched to a gene: 0. In DNA form, the CDR3 reads TGTGCCAGCAGTGAAGGACTAGCGGGCACCGGGGAGCTGTTTTTT. It codes for CASSEGLAGTGELFF.

The rearrangement uses TRBV7-2 and TRBJ1-5, with D perhaps matching TRBD1 (5 bases). This CDR3 spans 15 amino acids. With 1 base removed from V and 6 bases from J, the gap between germline ends came to 13 bases. Germline loops: CDR1 SGHTA, CDR2 FQGNSA. CDR3 amino acids: CASSLGTGGTQPQHF. The CDR3 bases are TGTGCCAGCAGCTTAGGGACGGGAGGGACTCAGCCCCAGCATTTT.

The V call is TRBV5-1, the J call TRBJ2-3, with 9 bases lining up with TRBD2. V gave up 7 bases and J gave up 2 bases; unmatched junction bases: 8. The CDR3 covers 15 residues. Germline-derived CDR1 and CDR2 are SGHRS and YFSETQ. This CDR3 reads CASGMAGGDTDTQYF. CDR3 nucleotide sequence: TGCGCCAGCGGGATGGCGGGAGGGGACACAGATACGCAGTATTTT.